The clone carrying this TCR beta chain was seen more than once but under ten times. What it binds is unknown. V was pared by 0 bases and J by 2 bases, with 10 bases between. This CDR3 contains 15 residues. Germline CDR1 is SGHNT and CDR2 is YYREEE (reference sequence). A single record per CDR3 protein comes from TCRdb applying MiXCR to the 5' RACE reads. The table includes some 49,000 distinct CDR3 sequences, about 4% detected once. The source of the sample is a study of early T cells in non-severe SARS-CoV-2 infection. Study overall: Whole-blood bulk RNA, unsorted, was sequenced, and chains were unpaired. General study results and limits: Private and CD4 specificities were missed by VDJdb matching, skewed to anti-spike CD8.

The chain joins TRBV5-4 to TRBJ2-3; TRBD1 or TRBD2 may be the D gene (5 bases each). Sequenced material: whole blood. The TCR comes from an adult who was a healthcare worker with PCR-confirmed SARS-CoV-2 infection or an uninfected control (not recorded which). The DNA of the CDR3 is TGTGCCAGCAGCTTGGGCCCCGGGGCCACAGATACGCAGTATTTT. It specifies CASSLGPGATDTQYF.